What follows are 27 T cell receptor beta chains derived from one specimen sequenced in a study of blood T cells in healthy people across ages. Primed by a sample-barcoded 5' primer and a J-beta primer mix, a second PCR proceeded for about 6 to 12 cycles. TCRdb redid the calling of the 5' RACE reads with MiXCR, one entry per CDR3 protein. The sample gives around 650,000 distinct CDR3 sequences, roughly 32% of which show up once; about 16% is in the top ten. The specimen was blood. The origin of the receptors is a woman older than 75 in good health.

The chain recombines TRBV7-2 with TRBJ2-1; D is ambiguous. V was shortened by 5 bases and J by 8 bases, with 22 bases between the two germline ends. This CDR3 comprises 16 residues. Germline-derived CDR1 and CDR2 are SGHTA and FQGNSA. CDR3 region: CASSTNKGRKHHEQFF. The CDR3 DNA reads TGTGCCAGCAGCACTAACAAGGGCAGGAAGCACCATGAGCAGTTCTTC.

There are many counts of this clonotype. This chain connects TRBV20-1 to TRBJ1-2, with D maybe TRBD1 (6 bases). The CDR3 is made up of 14 amino acids. Trimming left V 0 bases short and J 4 bases short, with 12 bases between. Germline CDR1 and CDR2: DFQATT and SNEGSKA (reference sequence). The CDR3 coding sequence is TGCAGTGCTAGAGAGGGTAGGACAGTCTATGGCTACACCTTC. Translated, it gives CSAREGRTVYGYTF.

The V and J genes are TRBV27 and TRBJ2-1, with 14 bases lining up with TRBD2. V shed 7 bases and J 5 bases; nucleotides not matched to a gene: 4. The germline V gene has CDR1 MNHEY and CDR2 SMNVEV (reference sequence). This CDR3 is 15 amino acids long. CDR3 nucleotide sequence: TGTGCCAGCAAACCGGGACTAGCGGGGGACAATGAGCAGTTCTTC. Its protein is CASKPGLAGDNEQFF.

This sequence joins TRBV3-1 and TRBJ2-7; D call uncertain. The V end was cut by 0 bases, the J end by 1 base, with 7 bases between. CDR1 and CDR2 from the germline V gene are LGHDT and YNNKEL (reference sequence). The CDR3 loop spans 14 amino acids. The CDR3 coding sequence is TGTGCCAGCAGCCAAGAACCACAATCCTACGAGCAGTACTTC. Protein product: CASSQEPQSYEQYF.

The chain carries TRBV7-2 and TRBJ1-1; no firm D call. Looked up from germline, CDR1 is SGHTA and CDR2 is FQGNSA. Trimming shortened V by 5 bases and J by 9 bases, and 13 bases separated the two germline ends. The CDR3 is 12 amino acids. The CDR3 is CASSIRQRKAFF. The DNA for the CDR3 is TGTGCCAGCAGCATCCGACAACGTAAAGCTTTCTTT.

A note on this clonotype: A much larger clone is a single base away; this may be a read error. The V call is TRBV20-1, the J call TRBJ1-5; D gene uncertain. The CDR3 runs 15 residues. The V end was cut by 0 bases, the J end by 4 bases, with 13 bases between. Per germline, CDR1 DFQATT and CDR2 SNEGSKA (reference sequence). CDR3 region: CSARDCKGGNQPQHF. The CDR3, as DNA: TGCAGTGCTAGAGATTGTAAGGGAGGGAATCAGCCCCAGCATTTT.

Ten or more counts support this clonotype. The V call is TRBV3-1, the J call TRBJ2-7; a possible D gene is TRBD2 (5 bases). This CDR3 is built from 14 residues. Germline V gene data show CDR1 as LGHDT and CDR2 as YNNKEL (reference sequence). V shed 1 base and J shed 1 base, with 8 bases lying between them. The CDR3 sequence: CASSQVSGSYEQYF. CDR3 nucleotides: TGTGCCAGCAGCCAAGTTTCGGGGTCCTACGAGCAGTACTTC.

Note on this clonotype: A much larger clone sits a single nucleotide away, making a read error possible. The rearrangement links TRBV14 to TRBJ2-3, with D uncertain. Per germline, CDR1 SGHDN and CDR2 FVKESK. The CDR3 contains 11 residues. CDR3 region: CAGSQKDTQYF. CDR3 nucleotides: TGTGCCGGCAGCCAAAAGGATACGCAGTATTTT.

The table lists this clonotype with many counts. The CDR3 nucleotides read TGCGCCAGCAGCTTGGCTAGGCGGGGCCGGGACGAGCAGTACTTC. This gives the protein CASSLARRGRDEQYF. The V gene is TRBV5-1, the J gene TRBJ2-7, with D perhaps TRBD2 (6 bases). Trimming pared 0 bases from V and 5 bases from J, leaving 15 bases between. Germline-derived CDR1 and CDR2 are SGHRS and YFSETQ. The CDR3 consists of 15 residues.

The genes are TRBV9 and TRBJ2-2, with TRBD2 matching 9 bases. With 7 bases clipped from V and 4 bases from J, the junction kept 2 bases outside the gene matches. Germline V gene lookup returns CDR1 SGDLS and CDR2 YYNGEE. The CDR3 is made up of 13 amino acids. The CDR3 loop reads CASERGATGELFF. The DNA for the CDR3 is TGTGCCAGCGAGCGGGGGGCCACCGGGGAGCTGTTTTTT.

This chain connects TRBV5-6 to TRBJ2-1; TRBD2 is a possible D gene (5 bases). This CDR3 is built from 13 residues. With 4 bases removed from V and 8 bases from J, the gap between germline ends came to 13 bases. Germline values: CDR1 SGHDT, CDR2 YYEEEE. The chain's CDR3 is CASSMVGEDEQFF. DNA for the CDR3: TGTGCCAGCAGCATGGTCGGGGAAGATGAGCAGTTCTTC.

This clonotype was detected a few times. The chain carries TRBV6-4 and TRBJ2-3, with no clear D. This CDR3 contains 13 residues. V was pared by 0 bases and J by 2 bases, with 3 bases between. Per germline, CDR1 MRHNA and CDR2 SNTAGT. CDR3 sequence: CASSDSNTDTQYF. The CDR3 region has the DNA TGTGCCAGCAGTGACTCTAACACAGATACGCAGTATTTT.

This sequence joins TRBV5-1 and TRBJ2-5, with D perhaps TRBD1 (5 bases). The V end lost 6 bases, the J end lost 2 bases, and 14 bases lay between the germline ends. Germline V CDR1 and CDR2: SGHRS, YFSETQ. The CDR3 is 14 residues long. CDR3 sequence (DNA): TGCGCCAGCAACTCCGGACAATGGCAAGAGACCCAGTACTTC. It specifies CASNSGQWQETQYF.

The chain is built from TRBV29-1 and TRBJ2-2; possible D gene TRBD1, 6 bases. Germline V gene data show CDR1 as SQVTM and CDR2 as ANQGSEA. CDR3 length: 14 amino acids. Trimming shortened V by 5 bases and J by 2 bases, and 12 bases separated the two germline ends. The CDR3 DNA reads as TGCAGCGTTTCAGGGGCCGCCAACACCGGGGAGCTGTTTTTT. It codes for CSVSGAANTGELFF.

This clonotype was seen more than once but under ten times. This sequence joins TRBV19 and TRBJ2-3; 7 bases align to TRBD1. V gave up 6 bases and J gave up 2 bases; unmatched junction bases: 8. This CDR3 comprises 15 residues. Germline loops: CDR1 LNHDA, CDR2 SQIVND (reference sequence). In DNA, the CDR3 is TGTGCCAGTAGCAGTGACAGGGAGATCACAGATACGCAGTATTTT. Its protein product is CASSSDREITDTQYF.

The chain has TRBV5-1 and TRBJ2-2; tentatively, D is TRBD2 (5 bases). The CDR3 is made up of 12 amino acids. Germline loops: CDR1 SGHRS, CDR2 YFSETQ. V was cut by 7 bases and J by 7 bases, with 11 bases left in between. This chain's CDR3 is CASREGSGELFF. The CDR3 nucleotides read TGCGCCAGCCGTGAAGGGAGCGGGGAGCTGTTTTTT.

V is TRBV10-1 and J is TRBJ2-1; 8 bases are a match to TRBD1. Trimming cost V 6 bases and J 8 bases; bases outside gene matches: 3. CDR1 and CDR2 from the germline V gene are WNHNN and SYGVQD (reference sequence). This CDR3 is 12 amino acids long. In nucleotides, the CDR3 is TGCGCCAGCAGAGGGACAGGAGATGAGCAGTTCTTC. This translates into CASRGTGDEQFF.

This clonotype was observed many times. The chain couples TRBV12-3 or TRBV12-4 to TRBJ2-5; D is unclear. Trimming left V 5 bases short and J 2 bases short, with 9 bases between. CDR3 length equals 13 residues. CDR3 nucleotides: TGTGCCAGCAGTCGACCCGGGCAAGAGACCCAGTACTTC. Protein: CASSRPGQETQYF.

At least ten counts were recorded for this clonotype. The V and J genes are TRBV11-2 and TRBJ2-1, with TRBD2 matching over 7 bases. This CDR3 has 17 residues. Looked up from germline, CDR1 is SGHAT and CDR2 is FQNNGV. J lost 0 bases, V lost 4 bases, and 9 bases had no gene match. The CDR3 DNA follows: TGTGCCAGCAGCTATACGAGCGGGGAGAGCTCCTACAATGAGCAGTTCTTC. Its protein is CASSYTSGESSYNEQFF.

In its sample, this clonotype was seen a few times. The chain has TRBV19 and TRBJ2-1; 11 nucleotides match TRBD2. Germline V gives CDR1 LNHDA, CDR2 SQIVND (reference sequence). CDR3 length equals 16 residues. The V segment lost 5 bases and the J segment 10 bases; nucleotides outside the gene matches: 13. The CDR3 DNA follows: TGTGCCAGTAGTGAGACTAGCGGGGTGCTCCAAAGGGAGCAGTTCTTC. It codes for CASSETSGVLQREQFF. Filled out from reference TRBV19 and TRBJ2-1, the complete variable domain reads DGGITQSPKYLFRKEGQNVTLSCEQNLNHDAMYWYRQDPGQGLRLIYYSQIVNDFQKGDIAEGYSVSREKKESFPLTVTSAQKNPTAFYLCASSETSGVLQREQFFGPGTRLTVL.

This clonotype appeared a few times. This chain connects TRBV2 to TRBJ2-3; D is uncertain. Trimming took 4 bases from V and 7 from J, leaving 9 bases between them. CDR1 and CDR2 from the germline V gene are SNHLY and FYNNEI. This CDR3 is 12 amino acids long. This CDR3 is CASSGDFNTQYF. As DNA, the CDR3 is TGTGCCAGCAGTGGTGACTTTAATACGCAGTATTTT. The variable domain in full, with the rest retrieved from reference TRBV2 and TRBJ2-3, is EPEVTQTPSHQVTQMGQEVILRCVPISNHLYFYWYRQILGQKVEFLVSFYNNEISEKSEIFDDQFSVERPDGSNFTLKIRSTKLEDSAMYFCASSGDFNTQYFGPGTRLTVL.

This chain uses TRBV7-2 with TRBJ2-7, with a tentative D call TRBD2 (6 bases). Germline CDR1 is SGHTA and CDR2 is FQGNSA. The V end lost 5 bases, the J end lost 2 bases, and 16 bases lay between the germline ends. CDR3 size: 15 residues. The CDR3 sequence is CASSAAGGGTYEQYF. In DNA form, the CDR3 reads TGTGCCAGCAGCGCGGCAGGTGGGGGGACCTACGAGCAGTACTTC.

This clonotype was detected ten times or more. V gene TRBV12-5 combines with J gene TRBJ2-5; D is perhaps TRBD2 (7 bases). CDR3 length equals 15 residues. V dropped 4 bases and J dropped 4 bases, with 16 bases sitting between them. Per the germline V gene, CDR1 is LGHNT and CDR2 is FRNRAP. CDR3 protein: CASGSSRGAGETQYF. The DNA of the CDR3 is TGTGCTAGTGGTTCCTCCCGGGGGGCTGGAGAGACCCAGTACTTC.

Ten or more counts support this clonotype. V usage is TRBV6-1 and J usage is TRBJ2-1; weak D call: TRBD2 (6 bases). The CDR3 totals 16 residues. Germline CDR1 and CDR2: MNHNS and SASEGT. V was trimmed by 1 base and J by 4 bases, leaving 14 bases between them. CDR3 nucleotide sequence: TGTGCCAGCAGTGAAGTGATGGGGGGTAGGTACAATGAGCAGTTCTTC. Translated: CASSEVMGGRYNEQFF.

J is TRBJ2-7 and V is TRBV20-1, with 11 bases aligning to TRBD1. The V segment lost 6 bases and the J segment 3 bases; nucleotides outside the gene matches: 7. Germline CDR1 DFQATT, CDR2 SNEGSKA (reference sequence). This CDR3 has 14 residues. CDR3: CSAAPGTGGYEQYF. CDR3 DNA sequence: TGCAGTGCCGCCCCCGGGACAGGGGGCTACGAGCAGTACTTC.

V gene TRBV5-1 combines with J gene TRBJ2-4, with D maybe TRBD2 (6 bases). CDR3 length: 14 amino acids. V gave up 0 bases and J gave up 9 bases, with 13 bases separating them. Germline V gene lookup returns CDR1 SGHRS and CDR2 YFSETQ. CDR3 sequence reads: CASSLVSGGAIQYF. CDR3 nucleotides: TGCGCCAGCAGCTTGGTATCCGGCGGGGCCATTCAGTACTTC.

This clonotype was seen a few times. One junction end does not reproduce the germline sequence, and a read error may be involved. The V and J genes are TRBV4-1 and TRBJ2-3; tentative D call: TRBD1 (5 bases). The V gene's germline CDR1 is MGHRA and CDR2 YSYEKL. The CDR3 totals 15 residues. CDR3 region: CASSQWGASIDTQYF. The DNA of the CDR3 is TGCGCCAGCAGCCAATGGGGCGCGAGCATAGATACGCAGTATTTT.